Below are 6 T cell receptor beta chains sequenced from a single sample in a study of regulatory T cells in long-lasting Graves disease. Building the TCR beta libraries relied on iRepertoire HTBI primers, and CDR3 regions underwent Arm-PCR. TCRdb processed the multiplex PCR reads anew with MiXCR; each CDR3 protein has one entry. The table lists 500,000 or so distinct CDR3 sequences, about a sixth of them singletons. Stated time point: newly diagnosed GD, antithyroid drugs for less than 3 months. PBMC-derived RNA was used for the TCR library. This sample was shared with a second study, whose subject was T cells in Graves' hyperthyroidism and ophthalmopathy.

Specimen: peripheral blood mononuclear cells (PBMCs), collected at new diagnosis, from a patient treated with antithyroid drugs. These receptor sequences come from a man aged 35-49 years with Graves disease.

This clonotype was seen only a few times. The gene calls are TRBV12-3 or TRBV12-4 and TRBJ2-1; D not certain. V was cut by 5 bases and J by 7 bases, with 18 bases left in between. The CDR3 is made up of 15 amino acids. The DNA for the CDR3 is TGTGCCAGCAGTCGCCTGTCTCCGGTAATGAATGAGCAGTTCTTC. Its translation: CASSRLSPVMNEQFF.

The V gene is TRBV19, the J gene TRBJ2-3; 11 bases fit TRBD1. With V trimmed by 6 bases and J by 4 bases, 9 bases remained unmatched. The germline V gene encodes CDR1 LNHDA and CDR2 SQIVND (reference sequence). This CDR3 spans 16 amino acids. This CDR3 is CASRTRTGGGSDTQYF. For the CDR3, the DNA is TGTGCCAGTAGGACACGGACAGGGGGCGGCTCAGATACGCAGTATTTT.

Only a few counts were recorded for this clonotype. The chain is built from TRBV24-1 and TRBJ2-2, with D uncertain. CDR3 size: 13 residues. V lost 8 bases, J lost 0 bases, and 6 bases lay in between. Germline V lookup: CDR1 KGHDR, CDR2 SFDVKD. Written as DNA, the CDR3 is TGTGCCACCAAGGATACGAACACCGGGGAGCTGTTTTTT. Translation gives CATKDTNTGELFF.

This clonotype was counted only a few times. The chain is built from TRBV19 and TRBJ2-1; possibly TRBD1 for D (6 bases). V was trimmed by 6 bases and J by 7 bases, leaving 13 bases between them. This CDR3 has 13 amino acids. CDR1 is LNHDA, CDR2 SQIVND, per germline (reference sequence). The CDR3 here is CASSVTGSNEQFF. The CDR3 DNA sequence: TGTGCCAGTAGCGTAACAGGGAGTAATGAGCAGTTCTTC.

A remark on this clonotype: A much larger clone differs by one base, so this may be a read error. The chain carries TRBV18 and TRBJ2-1; tentative D call: TRBD2 (5 bases). CDR3 length equals 16 residues. The germline V gene encodes CDR1 KGHSH and CDR2 LQKENI. The germline V and J ends were trimmed by 5 bases and 4 bases, with 18 bases remaining between them. The CDR3 reads CASSTTEGAGYNEQFF. The CDR3 DNA is TGTGCCAGCTCAACAACAGAGGGCGCCGGGTACAATGAGCAGTTCTTC.

The table lists this clonotype with many counts. The rearrangement links TRBV3-1 to TRBJ2-5; D is uncertain. CDR3 size: 12 residues. The V and J ends lost 0 bases and 5 bases respectively, with 4 bases between them. Germline CDR1 reads LGHDT; CDR2 reads YNNKEL (reference sequence). The CDR3 coding sequence is TGTGCCAGCAGCCAAGATAGTGAGACCCAGTACTTC. It translates to CASSQDSETQYF.